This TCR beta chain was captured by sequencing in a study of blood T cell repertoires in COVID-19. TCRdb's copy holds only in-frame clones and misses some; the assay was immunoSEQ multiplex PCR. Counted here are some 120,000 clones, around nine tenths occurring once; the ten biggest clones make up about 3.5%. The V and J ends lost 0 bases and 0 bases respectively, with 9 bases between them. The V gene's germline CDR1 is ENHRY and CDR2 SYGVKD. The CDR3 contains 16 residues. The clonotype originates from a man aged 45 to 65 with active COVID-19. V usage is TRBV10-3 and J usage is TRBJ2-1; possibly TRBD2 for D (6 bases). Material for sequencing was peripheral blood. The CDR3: CAISESGGVSYNEQFF. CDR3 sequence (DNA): TGTGCCATCAGTGAGTCGGGCGGGGTCTCCTACAATGAGCAGTTCTTC.